This T cell receptor (beta chain) appears in the sequencing data of a study of blood T cell repertoires in COVID-19. Whole-study context: Specimens from acute and convalescent COVID-19 originated in the United States, Italy and Spain.

Germline CDR1 and CDR2: SGHNT and YYREEE (reference sequence). J gave up 2 bases and V 0 bases, and 4 bases lay outside the gene matches. This CDR3 comprises 15 residues. The assay was immunoSEQ multiplex PCR, and TCRdb's table has in-frame clones only and misses some. The table lists about 81,000 clones, approximately 78% of them singletons. Sequencing was performed on peripheral blood. The receptor was derived from a human donor in a cohort sampled during active COVID-19. The genes are TRBV5-4 and TRBJ2-7, with TRBD2 matching over 8 bases. The CDR3, as DNA: TGTGCCAGCAGCTTGGAGGCGGGGGGACCCTACGAGCAGTACTTC. It translates to CASSLEAGGPYEQYF.